This T cell receptor beta chain was recorded in a study of T-cell reconstitution after alpha-beta-depleted transplantation in children. This sample's TCRbeta library carried unique molecular identifier barcodes. Via MiXCR, TCRdb re-called the PCR reads, giving one row per CDR3 protein. This sample has nearly 400,000 distinct CDR3 sequences, with roughly 21% found just once. This clonotype was seen repeatedly, ten times or more. The germline V gene encodes CDR1 DFQATT and CDR2 SNEGSKA (reference sequence). Trimming took 2 bases from V and 2 from J, leaving 10 bases between them. The CDR3 sequence is 13 residues long.

The sequence was obtained from a human donor who donated a stem cell graft to a child with acute myeloid leukemia. Specimen: PBMCs from the stem cell graft donor, collected from the stem cell graft. The genes are TRBV20-1 and TRBJ2-7; D is unresolved. This CDR3 is CSARPQEAYEQYF. The CDR3 DNA reads TGCAGTGCTAGACCCCAAGAGGCCTACGAGCAGTACTTC.